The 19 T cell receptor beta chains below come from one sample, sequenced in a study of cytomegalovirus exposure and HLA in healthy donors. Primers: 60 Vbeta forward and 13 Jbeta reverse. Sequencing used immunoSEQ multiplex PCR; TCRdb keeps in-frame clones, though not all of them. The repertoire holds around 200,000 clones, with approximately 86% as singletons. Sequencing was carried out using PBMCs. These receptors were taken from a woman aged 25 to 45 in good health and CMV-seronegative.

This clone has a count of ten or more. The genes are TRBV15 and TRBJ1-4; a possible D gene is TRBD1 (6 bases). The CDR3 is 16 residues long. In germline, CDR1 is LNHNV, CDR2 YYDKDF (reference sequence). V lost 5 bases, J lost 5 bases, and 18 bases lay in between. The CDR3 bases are TGTGCCACCAGCGACCGACAGGTGGACGCGAATGAAAAACTGTTTTTT. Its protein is CATSDRQVDANEKLFF.

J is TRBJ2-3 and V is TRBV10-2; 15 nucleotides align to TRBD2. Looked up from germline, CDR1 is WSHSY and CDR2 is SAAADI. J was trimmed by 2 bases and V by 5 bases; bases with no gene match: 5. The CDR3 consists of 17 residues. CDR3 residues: CASSTGLAGGSTDTQYF. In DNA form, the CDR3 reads TGCGCCAGCAGTACCGGACTAGCGGGGGGGTCCACAGATACGCAGTATTTT.

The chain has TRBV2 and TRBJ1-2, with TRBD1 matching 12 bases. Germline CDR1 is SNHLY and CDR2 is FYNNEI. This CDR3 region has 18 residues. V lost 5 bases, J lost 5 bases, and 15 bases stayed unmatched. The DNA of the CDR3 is TGTGCCAGCAGTACCGCGGGGGGACAGGGGGCTGCAGATTATGGCTACACCTTC. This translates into CASSTAGGQGAADYGYTF.

The CDR3 nucleotides are TGCGCCAGCAGCTTGGGGCCGGCCCAGGGGGAAGAGACCCAGTACTTC. Protein product: CASSLGPAQGEETQYF. The rearrangement uses TRBV5-1 and TRBJ2-5, with 7 bases fitting TRBD1. The V segment lost 0 bases and the J segment 3 bases; nucleotides outside the gene matches: 8. The CDR3 is 16 residues long. Germline CDR1 reads SGHRS; CDR2 reads YFSETQ.

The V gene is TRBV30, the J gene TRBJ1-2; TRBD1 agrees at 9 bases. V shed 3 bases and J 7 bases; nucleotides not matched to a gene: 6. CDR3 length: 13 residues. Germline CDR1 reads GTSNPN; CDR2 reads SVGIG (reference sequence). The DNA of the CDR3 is TGTGCCTGGAGCCGAGACAGGGGGGTTGGCTACACCTTC. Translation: CAWSRDRGVGYTF.

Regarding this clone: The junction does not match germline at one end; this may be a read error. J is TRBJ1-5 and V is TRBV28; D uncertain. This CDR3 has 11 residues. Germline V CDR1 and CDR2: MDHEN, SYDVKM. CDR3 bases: TGTGCCAGCAGTTTTGCGGCCTATGTGAATTTT. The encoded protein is CASSFAAYVNF.

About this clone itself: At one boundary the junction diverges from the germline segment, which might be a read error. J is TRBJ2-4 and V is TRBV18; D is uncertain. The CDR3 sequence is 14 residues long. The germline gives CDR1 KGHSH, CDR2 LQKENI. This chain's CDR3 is CASSSPHAKNIQYF. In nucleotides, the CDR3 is TGTGCCAGCTCATCACCCCATGCCAAAAACATTCAGTACTTC.

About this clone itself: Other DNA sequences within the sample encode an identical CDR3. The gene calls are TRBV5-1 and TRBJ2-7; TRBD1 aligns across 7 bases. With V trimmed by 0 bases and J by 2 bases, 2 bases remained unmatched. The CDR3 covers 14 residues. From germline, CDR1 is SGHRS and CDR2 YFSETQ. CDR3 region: CASSLDRGTYEQYF. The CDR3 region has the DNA TGCGCCAGCAGCTTGGACAGGGGAACCTACGAGCAGTACTTC.

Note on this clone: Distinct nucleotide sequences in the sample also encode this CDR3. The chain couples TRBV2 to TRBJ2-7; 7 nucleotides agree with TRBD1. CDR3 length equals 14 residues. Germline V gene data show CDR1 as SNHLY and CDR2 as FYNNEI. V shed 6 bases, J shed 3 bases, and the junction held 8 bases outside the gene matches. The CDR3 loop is CASSERQGFYEQYF. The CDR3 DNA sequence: TGTGCCAGCAGCGAAAGACAGGGTTTCTACGAGCAGTACTTC.

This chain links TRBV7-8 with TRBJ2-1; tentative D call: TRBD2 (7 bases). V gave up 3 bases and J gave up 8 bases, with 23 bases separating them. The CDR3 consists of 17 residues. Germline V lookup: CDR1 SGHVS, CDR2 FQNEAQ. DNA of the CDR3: TGTGCCAGCAGCTTCTACAGGGTACCGGCGGGAGACGATGAGCAGTTCTTC. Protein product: CASSFYRVPAGDDEQFF.

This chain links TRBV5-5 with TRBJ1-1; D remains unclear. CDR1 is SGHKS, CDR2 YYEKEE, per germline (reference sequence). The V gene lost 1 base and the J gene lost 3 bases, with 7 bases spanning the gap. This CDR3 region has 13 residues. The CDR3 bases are TGTGCCAGCAGCTTGCCGGGAGACACTGAAGCTTTCTTT. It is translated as CASSLPGDTEAFF.

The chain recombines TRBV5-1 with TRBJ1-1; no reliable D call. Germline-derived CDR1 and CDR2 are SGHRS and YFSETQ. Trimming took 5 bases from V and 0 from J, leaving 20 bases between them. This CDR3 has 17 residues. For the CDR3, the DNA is TGCGCCAGCAGTTACGGGTCCGCTAATACTATGAACACTGAAGCTTTCTTT. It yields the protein CASSYGSANTMNTEAFF.

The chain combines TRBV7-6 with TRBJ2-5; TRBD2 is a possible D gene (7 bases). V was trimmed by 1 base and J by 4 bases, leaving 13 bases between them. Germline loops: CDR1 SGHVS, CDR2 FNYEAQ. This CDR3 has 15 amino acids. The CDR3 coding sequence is TGTGCCAGCAGCTTAGACGCGGGGGCCGCAGAGACCCAGTACTTC. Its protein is CASSLDAGAAETQYF.

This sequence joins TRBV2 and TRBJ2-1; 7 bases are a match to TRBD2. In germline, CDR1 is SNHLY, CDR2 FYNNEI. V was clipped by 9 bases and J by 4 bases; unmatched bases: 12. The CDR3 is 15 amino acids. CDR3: CARGGSSGAYNEQFF. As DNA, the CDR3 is TGTGCCAGAGGAGGGTCTAGCGGAGCTTACAATGAGCAGTTCTTC.

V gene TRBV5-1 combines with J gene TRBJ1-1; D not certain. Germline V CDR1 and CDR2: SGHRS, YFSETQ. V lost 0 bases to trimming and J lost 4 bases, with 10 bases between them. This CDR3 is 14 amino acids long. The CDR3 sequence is CASSLDPGSTEAFF. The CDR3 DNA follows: TGCGCCAGCAGCTTGGACCCTGGGAGCACTGAAGCTTTCTTT.

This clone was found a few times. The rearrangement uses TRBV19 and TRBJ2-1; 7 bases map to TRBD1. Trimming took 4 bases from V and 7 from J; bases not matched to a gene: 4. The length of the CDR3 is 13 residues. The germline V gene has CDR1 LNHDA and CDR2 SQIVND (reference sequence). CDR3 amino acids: CASSTDRVNEQFF. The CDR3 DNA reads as TGTGCCAGTAGTACAGACAGGGTTAATGAGCAGTTCTTC.

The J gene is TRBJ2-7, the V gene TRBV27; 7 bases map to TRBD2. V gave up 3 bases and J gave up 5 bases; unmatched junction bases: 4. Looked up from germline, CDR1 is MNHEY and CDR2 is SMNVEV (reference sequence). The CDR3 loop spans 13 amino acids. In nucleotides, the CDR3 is TGTGCCAGCAGTTTCGGACTAGGGAACGAGCAGTACTTC. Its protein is CASSFGLGNEQYF.

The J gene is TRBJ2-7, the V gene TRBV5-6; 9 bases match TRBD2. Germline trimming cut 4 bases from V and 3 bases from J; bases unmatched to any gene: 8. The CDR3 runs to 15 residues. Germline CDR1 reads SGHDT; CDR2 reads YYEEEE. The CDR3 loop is CASSPLGSGSYEQYF. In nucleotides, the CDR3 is TGTGCCAGCAGCCCTCTTGGTAGCGGGAGCTACGAGCAGTACTTC.

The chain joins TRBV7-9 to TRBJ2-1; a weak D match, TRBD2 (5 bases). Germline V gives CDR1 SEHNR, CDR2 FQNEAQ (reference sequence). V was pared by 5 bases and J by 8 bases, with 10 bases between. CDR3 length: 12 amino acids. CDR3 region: CASSVGVYEQFF. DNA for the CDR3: TGTGCCAGCAGCGTGGGAGTCTATGAGCAGTTCTTC.